The clone carrying this T cell receptor beta chain showed up many times. Its antigen is unknown. The sample belongs to a study of T cells after yellow fever vaccination. Study at large: Fractions with few cells were prepared using SMART-Seq v4 Ultra Low Input. Regarding the study as a whole: The secondary T-cell response peaked on day 5, not day 15, but was weaker. Highly abundant clonotypes carried over from the bulk population could end up in FACS-sorted repertoires as contaminants.

TCR cDNA was made by 5'RACE template switching, adding a universal primer site and UMIs. TCRdb independently ran MiXCR on the 5' RACE reads; one entry per CDR3 protein. This sample has around 310,000 distinct CDR3 sequences, with 3.5% to 4.5% found just once. Between the trimmed V and J ends, which lost 8 bases and 1 base, there was a span of 24 bases. Germline lookup yields CDR1 SGHAT and CDR2 FQNNGV. There are 18 residues in the CDR3. The source of this sequence is a man aged 18 to 29 who received the YFV17D yellow fever vaccine. The chain recombines TRBV11-2 with TRBJ2-1; possible D gene TRBD1, 6 bases. The sequencing here drew on PBMCs, taken 15 days after the yellow fever booster vaccination. The DNA of the CDR3 is TGTGCCAGCCGGCTGACAGGCCGGGCCCGCGGGTCCTACAATGAGCAGTTCTTC. This encodes CASRLTGRARGSYNEQFF.